This T cell receptor beta chain was identified during a study of T cell changes during pregnancy in multiple sclerosis. TCRdb's table, derived via immunoSEQ multiplex PCR, lists solely in-frame clones and lacks some. The data hold about 75,000 clones, with 75% to 95% observed a single time. Trimming pared 0 bases from V and 10 bases from J, leaving 11 bases between. This CDR3 has 14 amino acids. Germline V gives CDR1 SGHRS, CDR2 YFSETQ. This clone was seen a few times. Other DNA sequences of this sample code for an identical CDR3. This specimen was CD4+ T cells from peripheral blood mononuclear cells, taken before pregnancy. The clonotype originates from a female donor with multiple sclerosis, enrolled in a pregnancy study. The gene calls are TRBV5-1 and TRBJ1-6, with D possibly being TRBD1 (6 bases). CDR3 sequence reads: CASSLEQGRSPLHF. The DNA of the CDR3 is TGCGCCAGCAGCTTGGAACAGGGTCGCTCACCCCTCCACTTT.